This TCR beta chain was sequenced in a study of blood T cell repertoires in COVID-19. Study details: Acute-phase and convalescent COVID-19 samples originated in the United States, Italy and Spain. T cells, B-cell-depleted T cells, or PBMCs provided the cDNA or gDNA that served as material.

Per the authors' pipeline: From reference gene primer amplification, estimates of nucleated cell counts were derived. Some clones are missing from TCRdb's copy, which holds only in-frame ones; the method was immunoSEQ multiplex PCR. V and J calls and clone size are those listed in that table; D and trimming were worked out from the DNA. In the table there are under 300,000 clones, about nine tenths of which are singletons. This clone has only a few counts. With 8 bases clipped from V and 8 bases from J, the junction kept 3 bases outside the gene matches. The CDR3 loop spans 13 amino acids. Germline lookup yields CDR1 MNHEY and CDR2 SMNVEV (reference sequence).

The source material was peripheral blood. This chain connects TRBV27 to TRBJ1-6; 10 nucleotides match TRBD1. This TCR was recovered from a middle-aged woman with acute or convalescent COVID-19. This CDR3 reads CASSGQGDSPLHF. The CDR3 nucleotides read TGTGCCAGCTCAGGACAGGGGGATTCACCCCTCCACTTT.